The TCR beta chain described here comes from a study of radiotherapy plus CTLA-4 blockade in lung cancer. Study context: Overall, 18% of patients showed an objective response, while roughly 28% attained disease control.

Repertoires were generated with immunoSEQ multiplex PCR, while TCRdb's copy carries only in-frame clones and drops some. This table has 62,000 or so clones, around 80% appearing once. Comments on this clone: Its antigen is still unknown.

Study findings and constraints: There was expansion of tumor-derived TCR clones in blood after radiotherapy plus ipilimumab. Reports state that early shifts in blood T cell clones, with interferon-beta, best predicted response.

This CDR3 region has 15 residues. From germline, CDR1 is LNHNV and CDR2 YYDKDF (reference sequence). The V gene lost 0 bases and the J gene lost 1 base, with 9 bases spanning the gap. Enrolled patients, whose metastatic non-small-cell lung cancer was chemo-refractory, received focal radiation plus CTLA-4 blockade with ipilimumab. This specimen consisted of peripheral blood, obtained from a patient treated with radiotherapy plus ipilimumab. This chain connects TRBV15 to TRBJ1-1; D is uncertain. The TCR was taken from a human donor with non-small cell lung cancer who had a complete response to radiotherapy plus ipilimumab. As DNA, the CDR3 is TGTGCCACCAGCAGAGATAGGCTTAGGAACACTGAAGCTTTCTTT. Its protein product is CATSRDRLRNTEAFF.